Below are 20 T cell receptor beta chains sequenced from a single sample in a study of radiation and T cells in renal cell carcinoma. Only in-frame clones appear in the TCRdb table, and some are missing; sequencing was by immunoSEQ multiplex PCR. The sample holds tens of thousands of clones, roughly four fifths seen once. Time point denoted: blood 2 weeks post-SBRT. Treatment given: 15 Gy SBRT to primary tumor, nephrectomy 4 weeks later. This sample comprised blood, obtained from a patient whose treatment included radiotherapy and nephrectomy. Receptor source: a man between 60 and 75 years old with renal cell carcinoma.

V is TRBV29-1 and J is TRBJ2-2, with 7 bases aligning to TRBD1. The CDR3 contains 15 residues. CDR1 SQVTM and CDR2 ANQGSEA come from the germline V gene. The V and J ends lost 5 bases and 2 bases, in that order; junction bases with no gene match: 8. The chain's CDR3 is CSVSPGQRNTGELFF. The CDR3 DNA follows: TGCAGCGTTAGTCCGGGACAGAGAAACACCGGGGAGCTGTTTTTT.

The rearrangement joins TRBV5-1 to TRBJ1-1; tentatively, D is TRBD1 (5 bases). This CDR3 has 14 amino acids. The V gene's germline CDR1 is SGHRS and CDR2 YFSETQ. V lost 0 bases and J 0 bases, leaving 6 bases between the germline ends. The CDR3 spells CASSLGQMNTEAFF. Here the CDR3 DNA reads TGCGCCAGCAGCTTGGGACAGATGAACACTGAAGCTTTCTTT.

The genes are TRBV6-1 and TRBJ1-1; D is unresolved. The CDR3 length is 14 residues. Trimming cost V 11 bases and J 2 bases, with 18 bases left between them. Germline CDR1 and CDR2: MNHNS and SASEGT. The DNA of the CDR3 is TGTGCCGGGTGGACCTCGGGATTAAACACTGAAGCTTTCTTT. Amino acids: CAGWTSGLNTEAFF.

V usage is TRBV7-9 and J usage is TRBJ2-7; D gene unclear. V was pared by 8 bases and J by 4 bases, with 12 bases between. This CDR3 has 12 amino acids. Germline CDR1 SEHNR, CDR2 FQNEAQ (reference sequence). The CDR3 DNA is TGTGCCAGCGGCGGCAGAGCTTACGAGCAGTACTTC. Its translation: CASGGRAYEQYF.

The gene calls are TRBV10-1 and TRBJ2-2; D uncertain. The CDR3 runs 15 residues. Trimming pared 3 bases from V and 0 bases from J, leaving 8 bases between. Germline lookup yields CDR1 WNHNN and CDR2 SYGVQD (reference sequence). CDR3 bases: TGCGCCAGCAGTGACTGGAGTTCGAACACCGGGGAGCTGTTTTTT. As protein: CASSDWSSNTGELFF.

V and J are TRBV15 and TRBJ2-1; 7 nucleotides line up with TRBD2. In germline, CDR1 is LNHNV, CDR2 YYDKDF (reference sequence). This CDR3 is 15 amino acids long. Trimming cost V 7 bases and J 4 bases; bases outside gene matches: 10. CDR3 nucleotide sequence: TGTGCCACCAACGCGGGACTACCCAAGTACAATGAGCAGTTCTTC. It codes for CATNAGLPKYNEQFF.

The chain is built from TRBV27 and TRBJ1-5; 10 positions match TRBD1. CDR1 is MNHEY and CDR2 is SMNVEV in the germline V gene (reference sequence). There are 19 residues in the CDR3. The ends lost 4 bases at V and 0 bases at J; junction bases unmatched: 12. CDR3 protein: CASSSRPGQGSGSNQPQHF. CDR3 DNA sequence: TGTGCCAGCAGTTCTCGCCCGGGACAGGGGAGCGGTAGCAATCAGCCCCAGCATTTT.

The CDR3 spells CASSGTSGTDTQYF. The CDR3 DNA reads TGCGCCAGCTCCGGGACTAGCGGCACAGATACGCAGTATTTT. The gene calls are TRBV5-1 and TRBJ2-3, with 10 bases lining up with TRBD2. The J segment lost 1 base and the V segment lost 7 bases, leaving 3 bases of the junction unmatched. The CDR3 has 14 residues. Germline V gene data show CDR1 as SGHRS and CDR2 as YFSETQ.

V and J are TRBV30 and TRBJ1-4, with 7 bases identical to TRBD1. After removal of 4 bases from V and 4 bases from J, the junction contained 3 bases not matched to a gene. The CDR3 covers 13 residues. The germline V gene encodes CDR1 GTSNPN and CDR2 SVGIG (reference sequence). The CDR3 bases are TGTGCCTGGACCGGGACAGATAATGAAAAACTGTTTTTT. Translating it yields CAWTGTDNEKLFF.

The chain couples TRBV19 to TRBJ2-3; 10 positions match TRBD2. The CDR3 spans 16 residues. Germline CDR1 is LNHDA and CDR2 is SQIVND (reference sequence). The junction had 11 bases not matched to a gene; V was cut back by 6 bases and J by 5 bases. CDR3 bases: TGTGCCAGTAGCCTTCCACTAGCGGGGCGGGGAGATACGCAGTATTTT. Its protein product is CASSLPLAGRGDTQYF.

This chain uses TRBV6-1 with TRBJ1-1; D gene uncertain. The CDR3 extends over 15 amino acids. The V gene lost 1 base and the J gene lost 2 bases, with 11 bases spanning the gap. Germline loops: CDR1 MNHNS, CDR2 SASEGT. The CDR3 here is CASSEGASLNTEAFF. CDR3 nucleotide sequence: TGTGCCAGCAGTGAAGGCGCCAGCCTAAACACTGAAGCTTTCTTT.

This clone was counted a few times. The CDR3 region has the DNA TGTGCCAGCAGCCAAGATACAGTTGAAGCTTTCTTT. It specifies CASSQDTVEAFF. V usage is TRBV4-2 and J usage is TRBJ1-1, with D unresolved. The V gene lost 0 bases and the J gene lost 7 bases, with 6 bases spanning the gap. The CDR3 extends over 12 amino acids. Germline V lookup: CDR1 LGHNA, CDR2 YNFKEQ.

The gene calls are TRBV6-1 and TRBJ1-4; weak D call: TRBD1 (5 bases). The length of the CDR3 is 15 residues. Germline CDR1 reads MNHNS; CDR2 reads SASEGT. V was pared by 2 bases and J by 4 bases, with 11 bases between. This CDR3 is CASSEKNRFNEKLFF. The DNA of the CDR3 is TGTGCCAGCAGTGAAAAGAACAGGTTTAATGAAAAACTGTTTTTT.

The V call is TRBV2, the J call TRBJ2-3; D gene uncertain. This CDR3 is 14 amino acids long. Germline CDR1 and CDR2: SNHLY and FYNNEI. V was pared by 7 bases and J by 3 bases, with 14 bases between. Here the CDR3 reads CASTQLVETDTQYF. The DNA of the CDR3 is TGTGCCAGCACCCAGCTAGTTGAAACAGATACGCAGTATTTT. Together with reference TRBV2 and TRBJ2-3, the CDR3 gives the full variable domain: EPEVTQTPSHQVTQMGQEVILRCVPISNHLYFYWYRQILGQKVEFLVSFYNNEISEKSEIFDDQFSVERPDGSNFTLKIRSTKLEDSAMYFCASTQLVETDTQYFGPGTRLTVL.

V and J are TRBV4-3 and TRBJ1-2, with D tentatively TRBD1 (5 bases). The CDR3 is 18 residues long. V was trimmed by 0 bases and J by 2 bases, leaving 19 bases between them. CDR1 and CDR2 (germline): LGHNA, YSLEER. The CDR3 coding sequence is TGCGCCAGCAGCCAAGAGTGGAAGTGGGGCGCCTTAAACTATGGCTACACCTTC. It translates to CASSQEWKWGALNYGYTF.

V is TRBV28 and J is TRBJ1-3; D remains ambiguous. Trimming left V 4 bases short and J 0 bases short, with 13 bases between. Germline assignment: CDR1 MDHEN and CDR2 SYDVKM. The CDR3 contains 16 residues. CDR3 DNA: TGTGCCAGCAGTTCTACCACAATGATCTCTGGAAACACCATATATTTT. Its translation: CASSSTTMISGNTIYF.

The V call is TRBV5-1, the J call TRBJ2-7, with D perhaps given as TRBD1 or TRBD2 (5 bases each). This CDR3 comprises 17 residues. Germline V gives CDR1 SGHRS, CDR2 YFSETQ. V was cut by 4 bases and J by 0 bases, with 20 bases left in between. The CDR3 region has the DNA TGCGCCAGCAGCCTGACGGCCGGGACGGCGAGCTCCTACGAGCAGTACTTC. Translation: CASSLTAGTASSYEQYF.

The V call is TRBV6-5, the J call TRBJ2-7, with 9 positions matching TRBD2. Germline loops: CDR1 MNHEY, CDR2 SVGAGI. J gave up 8 bases and V 4 bases, and 9 bases lay outside the gene matches. The CDR3 sequence is 14 residues long. In nucleotides, the CDR3 is TGTGCCAGCAGTTTGGGGGGACTAGCTAGCAAGCAGTACTTC. It specifies CASSLGGLASKQYF.

The chain links TRBV7-2 to TRBJ1-2; 7 bases agree with TRBD1. The CDR3 contains 14 residues. CDR1 and CDR2 from the germline V gene are SGHTA and FQGNSA. V trimming: 2 bases; J trimming: 2 bases; junction bases outside the gene matches: 2. The CDR3 sequence is CASSLQGGNYGYTF. The CDR3 DNA reads TGTGCCAGCAGCTTACAGGGGGGGAACTATGGCTACACCTTC.

In this sample, this clone is medium-sized. Additional DNA sequences in this sample encode the identical CDR3. The chain recombines TRBV9 with TRBJ1-1; TRBD1 is a possible D gene (6 bases). The ends were cut back, 4 bases at V and 2 bases at J, with 15 bases in the middle. The CDR3 consists of 15 residues. Germline V lookup: CDR1 SGDLS, CDR2 YYNGEE. CDR3 amino acids: CASSPSLGGNTEAFF. The CDR3 DNA sequence: TGTGCCAGCAGCCCTTCTTTAGGGGGAAACACTGAAGCTTTCTTT. Filled out from reference TRBV9 and TRBJ1-1, the complete variable domain reads DSGVTQTPKHLITATGQRVTLRCSPRSGDLSVYWYQQSLDQGLQFLIQYYNGEERAKGNILERFSAQQFPDLHSELNLSSLELGDSALYFCASSPSLGGNTEAFFGQGTRLTVV.